The source of this TCR beta chain is a study of blood T cell repertoires in COVID-19. Turning to the study itself: Material from acute and convalescent COVID-19 was sourced from the United States, Italy and Spain.

Study processing details: Estimation of nucleated cell counts relied on the amplification of reference gene primers. The protocol was immunoSEQ multiplex PCR, while the TCRdb copy is restricted to in-frame clones and leaves out a portion. The V and J calls and clone size come from that table; D and trimming were worked out from the DNA. The table records approximately 75,000 clones, about 70% of them present only once. The CDR3 length is 16 residues. Germline values: CDR1 KGHDR, CDR2 SFDVKD. Unmatched junction bases numbered 6, after V lost 4 bases and J lost 3 bases. Sequenced material: peripheral blood. The clonotype comes from a woman over 75 with active or convalescent COVID-19. The chain links TRBV24-1 to TRBJ1-5, with 9 bases that match TRBD1. CDR3 loop: CATSDTGTGPNQPQHF. Here the CDR3 DNA reads TGTGCCACCAGTGACACCGGGACAGGGCCCAATCAGCCCCAGCATTTT.